Below, 28 T cell receptor beta chains from the same sample are listed, as sequenced in a study of cytomegalovirus exposure and HLA in healthy donors. Primers included in the PCR were 60 Vbeta and 13 Jbeta primers. The table came from immunoSEQ multiplex PCR; TCRdb's copy has only in-frame clones and leaves some out. The sample yields approximately 140,000 clones, 78% seen once. Source material: PBMCs. Source of these receptors: a young woman in good health and CMV-seronegative.

The genes are TRBV27 and TRBJ2-2, with TRBD1 matching 8 bases. CDR3 length: 16 amino acids. Germline CDR1 MNHEY, CDR2 SMNVEV (reference sequence). V shed 7 bases, J shed 4 bases, and the junction held 11 bases outside the gene matches. The CDR3 loop reads CASTGRGLIGTGELFF. The CDR3 nucleotides are TGTGCCAGCACGGGCAGGGGGCTCATAGGCACCGGGGAGCTGTTTTTT.

This clone has more than one count but fewer than ten. The J gene is TRBJ2-5, the V gene TRBV30; TRBD1 aligns across 9 bases. Germline values: CDR1 GTSNPN, CDR2 SVGIG (reference sequence). The V gene end was trimmed by 0 bases and the J gene end by 1 base; junction bases not matched to a gene: 15. The CDR3 has 19 amino acids. CDR3 nucleotides: TGTGCCTGGAGTGTTTCGGGGCAGGGGGAGACAGGGGGCCAAGAGACCCAGTACTTC. Encoded protein: CAWSVSGQGETGGQETQYF. Supplemented by reference TRBV30 and TRBJ2-5, the full variable domain reads SQTIHQWPATLVQPVGSPLSLECTVEGTSNPNLYWYRQAAGRGLQLLFYSVGIGQISSEVPQNLSASRPQDRQFILSSKKLLLSDSGFYLCAWSVSGQGETGGQETQYFGPGTRLLVL.

This clone was seen only once. The rearrangement joins TRBV27 to TRBJ2-3, with 8 bases aligning to TRBD1. The CDR3 contains 16 residues. Trimming cost V 6 bases and J 8 bases; bases outside gene matches: 16. The germline gives CDR1 MNHEY, CDR2 SMNVEV (reference sequence). The DNA for the CDR3 is TGTGCCAGCAGCCTGAGGGACAGGAGGGCCATGGGTACGCAGTATTTT. It encodes CASSLRDRRAMGTQYF.

This chain's CDR3 is CASSPVRKGVGREQYF. In nucleotides, the CDR3 is TGTGCCAGCTCACCAGTTCGAAAGGGGGTTGGGCGCGAGCAGTACTTC. The chain has TRBV18 and TRBJ2-7; maybe TRBD1 (6 bases). The germline gives CDR1 KGHSH, CDR2 LQKENI. The CDR3 covers 16 residues. V was trimmed by 2 bases and J by 6 bases, leaving 20 bases between them.

The V and J genes are TRBV5-1 and TRBJ2-3; D might be TRBD2 (5 bases). The length of the CDR3 is 13 residues. Per germline, CDR1 SGHRS and CDR2 YFSETQ. The V end lost 5 bases, the J end lost 4 bases, and 11 bases lay between the germline ends. The CDR3 sequence: CASSTGVADTQYF. CDR3 sequence (DNA): TGCGCCAGCAGTACCGGGGTGGCAGATACGCAGTATTTT.

The V call is TRBV7-2, the J call TRBJ2-2; TRBD2 aligns across 9 bases. Unmatched junction bases numbered 7, after V lost 3 bases and J lost 5 bases. CDR1 is SGHTA, CDR2 FQGNSA, per germline. The CDR3 extends over 16 amino acids. DNA of the CDR3: TGTGCCAGCAGCTTGGGCGGGAGGGCCGGGACCGGGGAGCTGTTTTTT. It codes for CASSLGGRAGTGELFF.

The CDR3 sequence: CASRTTSGFYNEQFF. For the CDR3, the DNA is TGTGCCAGTAGGACCACTAGCGGGTTCTACAATGAGCAGTTCTTC. The chain has TRBV19 and TRBJ2-1; 9 bases align to TRBD2. The CDR3 runs 15 residues. Germline-derived CDR1 and CDR2 are LNHDA and SQIVND (reference sequence). V shed 6 bases, J shed 3 bases, and the junction held 6 bases outside the gene matches.

This sequence joins TRBV7-9 and TRBJ2-3, with D possibly being TRBD2 (6 bases). CDR3 length: 18 amino acids. In germline, CDR1 is SEHNR, CDR2 FQNEAQ (reference sequence). The V end lost 1 base, the J end lost 4 bases, and 21 bases lay between the germline ends. The CDR3 sequence: CASSLGGRRGPSSDTQYF. As DNA, the CDR3 is TGTGCCAGCAGCTTAGGCGGACGGAGGGGCCCATCATCAGATACGCAGTATTTT.

The rearrangement links TRBV7-6 to TRBJ2-3; D is perhaps TRBD2 (6 bases). The CDR3 totals 15 residues. Germline CDR1 reads SGHVS; CDR2 reads FNYEAQ. Between the trimmed V and J ends, which lost 1 base and 1 base, there was a span of 9 bases. CDR3 in amino acids: CASSLGAGRTDTQYF. The CDR3 nucleotides are TGTGCCAGCAGCTTAGGGGCGGGACGCACAGATACGCAGTATTTT. The full variable domain, in which reference TRBV7-6 and TRBJ2-3 provide the parts outside the CDR3, is GAGVSQSPRYKVTKRGQDVALRCDPISGHVSLYWYRQALGQGPEFLTYFNYEAQQDKSGLPNDRFSAERPEGSISTLTIQRTEQRDSAMYRCASSLGAGRTDTQYFGPGTRLTVL.

The chain links TRBV25-1 to TRBJ2-5; perhaps TRBD2 as D (6 bases). Near its end, the DNA agrees better with TRBJ2-7, so the J call may be wrong. The CDR3 extends over 15 amino acids. Germline V lookup: CDR1 MGHDK, CDR2 SYGVNS. The CDR3 DNA follows: TGTGCCAGCAGTGACCGACTAGAGAGGTACCACGAGCAGTACTTC. Its protein is CASSDRLERYHEQYF.

The genes are TRBV2 and TRBJ1-2; D is possibly TRBD1 (5 bases). V was shortened by 7 bases and J by 1 base, with 13 bases between the two germline ends. The CDR3 totals 14 residues. Per the germline V gene, CDR1 is SNHLY and CDR2 is FYNNEI. The CDR3 DNA reads as TGTGCCAGCACTACCGGGGGGAATAACTATGGCTACACCTTC. Translation gives CASTTGGNNYGYTF.

This clone has only one observation. The CDR3 bases are TGTGCCAGCAGCCCTCATCAGCGCTCAGGGATGGAGACCCAGTACTTC. It translates to CASSPHQRSGMETQYF. This rearrangement joins TRBV7-8 to TRBJ2-5; tentative D call: TRBD1 (5 bases). The CDR3 consists of 16 residues. Trimming cost V 5 bases and J 5 bases, with 21 bases left between them. Germline V gene data show CDR1 as SGHVS and CDR2 as FQNEAQ.

The chain recombines TRBV7-9 with TRBJ1-2; TRBD1 is a possible D gene (6 bases). Germline V gene sequence: CDR1 SEHNR, CDR2 FQNEAQ (reference sequence). The length of the CDR3 is 15 residues. The germline V and J ends were trimmed by 2 bases and 4 bases, with 14 bases remaining between them. The CDR3 DNA reads TGTGCCAGCAGCTTATATCAGGGGAGGGGCTATGGCTACACCTTC. It yields the protein CASSLYQGRGYGYTF.

This clone was seen a few times. The rearrangement links TRBV2 to TRBJ2-5, with 12 bases identical to TRBD2. V shed 5 bases and J 5 bases; nucleotides not matched to a gene: 6. Germline V lookup: CDR1 SNHLY, CDR2 FYNNEI. The CDR3 contains 15 residues. The CDR3, as DNA: TGTGCCAGCAGTTCGACTAGCGGGAGACTGGAGACCCAGTACTTC. It specifies CASSSTSGRLETQYF. The full variable domain, rest sourced from reference TRBV2 and TRBJ2-5, is EPEVTQTPSHQVTQMGQEVILRCVPISNHLYFYWYRQILGQKVEFLVSFYNNEISEKSEIFDDQFSVERPDGSNFTLKIRSTKLEDSAMYFCASSSTSGRLETQYFGPGTRLLVL.

The rearrangement uses TRBV30 and TRBJ2-3, with a tentative D call TRBD2 (5 bases). Deletions cut 3 bases from V and 0 bases from J, with 13 bases between. CDR1 is GTSNPN and CDR2 is SVGIG in the germline V gene (reference sequence). The CDR3 runs to 15 residues. DNA for the CDR3: TGTGCCTGGAGCGTCGGAGGAGTGAGCACAGATACGCAGTATTTT. Encoded protein: CAWSVGGVSTDTQYF. The complete variable domain, with remaining parts taken from reference TRBV30 and TRBJ2-3, reads SQTIHQWPATLVQPVGSPLSLECTVEGTSNPNLYWYRQAAGRGLQLLFYSVGIGQISSEVPQNLSASRPQDRQFILSSKKLLLSDSGFYLCAWSVGGVSTDTQYFGPGTRLTVL.

J is TRBJ1-4 and V is TRBV7-9; the D gene is possibly TRBD1 (5 bases). Trimming took off 4 bases at V and 8 bases at J, with 14 bases between the two ends. The CDR3 sequence is 14 residues long. Germline V gene data show CDR1 as SEHNR and CDR2 as FQNEAQ (reference sequence). The CDR3 DNA sequence: TGTGCCAGCAGCTCACCCCAGGGTGGCGAAAAACTGTTTTTT. Protein product: CASSSPQGGEKLFF.

The genes are TRBV5-1 and TRBJ2-1, with D unresolved. This CDR3 spans 13 amino acids. Looked up from germline, CDR1 is SGHRS and CDR2 is YFSETQ. Trimming took off 0 bases at V and 6 bases at J, with 7 bases between the two ends. This CDR3 reads CASSLGSSNEQFF. The DNA of the CDR3 is TGCGCCAGCAGCTTGGGGTCTAGCAATGAGCAGTTCTTC.

The J gene is TRBJ2-1, the V gene TRBV29-1; 7 bases are shared with TRBD2. J was trimmed by 0 bases and V by 5 bases; bases with no gene match: 4. The germline V gene encodes CDR1 SQVTM and CDR2 ANQGSEA. CDR3 length equals 14 residues. The CDR3 loop is CSVIGGSSYNEQFF. Written as DNA, the CDR3 is TGCAGCGTTATCGGCGGGAGCTCCTACAATGAGCAGTTCTTC.

The chain uses TRBV6-6 and TRBJ1-1; 7 positions agree with TRBD1. V lost 6 bases to trimming and J lost 0 bases; unmatched junction nucleotides: 10. The germline CDR1 and CDR2 sequences are MNHNY and SVGAGI (reference sequence). This CDR3 has 16 amino acids. The DNA for the CDR3 is TGTGCCAGCAGCTTGGGACAGCATCTCATGAACACTGAAGCTTTCTTT. It translates to CASSLGQHLMNTEAFF.

The chain recombines TRBV6-5 with TRBJ2-7, with D unresolved. Between the trimmed V and J ends, which lost 6 bases and 3 bases, there was a span of 9 bases. The CDR3 sequence is 12 residues long. From germline, CDR1 is MNHEY and CDR2 SVGAGI. The CDR3 region is CASRSSGYEQYF. In nucleotides, the CDR3 is TGTGCCAGCAGAAGCTCGGGCTACGAGCAGTACTTC.

The CDR3 nucleotides are TGTGCCAGCAGCCCGGGACTAGCGGGAGAGGCGGGGGAGCTGTTTTTT. Its protein is CASSPGLAGEAGELFF. The V gene is TRBV11-1, the J gene TRBJ2-2; 14 bases align to TRBD2. The CDR3 runs 16 residues. Germline CDR1 SGHAT, CDR2 FQDESV (reference sequence). V shed 5 bases and J 8 bases; nucleotides not matched to a gene: 7.

J is TRBJ2-5 and V is TRBV5-8; 14 bases line up with TRBD2. Trimming at V came to 4 bases and at J to 4 bases, leaving 9 bases not matched to a gene. The germline V gene has CDR1 SGHTS and CDR2 YDEGEE. This CDR3 is 17 amino acids long. CDR3 protein: CASSVGTSGSLGETQYF. CDR3 in DNA: TGTGCCAGCAGCGTAGGGACTAGCGGGAGTCTAGGAGAGACCCAGTACTTC.

The rearrangement joins TRBV7-9 to TRBJ2-5; 9 bases are shared with TRBD1. Germline CDR1 reads SEHNR; CDR2 reads FQNEAQ (reference sequence). This CDR3 comprises 17 residues. J lost 5 bases, V lost 3 bases, and 13 bases had no gene match. As DNA, the CDR3 is TGTGCCAGCAGCTTCTCCTCGATGACAGGGGGAGGGGAGACCCAGTACTTC. Translating it yields CASSFSSMTGGGETQYF.

The chain links TRBV5-1 to TRBJ2-1; tentative D call: TRBD1 (6 bases). CDR3 size: 14 residues. Trimming took off 1 base at V and 6 bases at J, with 11 bases between the two ends. Germline CDR1 and CDR2: SGHRS and YFSETQ. Here the CDR3 DNA reads TGCGCCAGCAGCTTGTTCGAGGACAGCAATGAGCAGTTCTTC. Translated: CASSLFEDSNEQFF.

This chain connects TRBV10-3 to TRBJ1-1; D is uncertain. The CDR3 runs to 13 residues. The ends were cut back, 4 bases at V and 6 bases at J, with 12 bases in the middle. Germline V lookup: CDR1 ENHRY, CDR2 SYGVKD. The CDR3 region is CAISGQATAEAFF. In DNA form, the CDR3 reads TGTGCCATCAGTGGGCAGGCTACGGCTGAAGCTTTCTTT.

The V call is TRBV18, the J call TRBJ1-4; a weak D match, TRBD1 (6 bases). CDR1 and CDR2 (germline): KGHSH, LQKENI. Trimming shortened V by 1 base and J by 3 bases, and 12 bases separated the two germline ends. The CDR3 is 16 amino acids. CDR3 nucleotides: TGTGCCAGCTCACCACGTGGAGACAGGTCTAATGAAAAACTGTTTTTT. Translation: CASSPRGDRSNEKLFF.

This clone was recorded a few times. The V call is TRBV5-1, the J call TRBJ1-2; 9 bases match TRBD1. The CDR3 runs to 17 residues. Germline loops: CDR1 SGHRS, CDR2 YFSETQ. V gave up 2 bases and J gave up 1 base; unmatched junction bases: 9. For the CDR3, the DNA is TGCGCCAGCAGCTTATCCGGGACAGGGACTGATAACTATGGCTACACCTTC. It encodes CASSLSGTGTDNYGYTF. The full variable domain, completed using reference TRBV5-1 and TRBJ1-2, is KAGVTQTPRYLIKTRGQQVTLSCSPISGHRSVSWYQQTPGQGLQFLFEYFSETQRNKGNFPGRFSGRQFSNSRSEMNVSTLELGDSALYLCASSLSGTGTDNYGYTFGSGTRLTVV.

Only one count was recorded for this clone. This chain joins TRBV11-3 and TRBJ1-1; D gene uncertain. This CDR3 contains 12 residues. Per the germline V gene, CDR1 is SGHNT and CDR2 is YENEEA. V was clipped by 5 bases and J by 7 bases, with 11 bases between them. The chain's CDR3 is CASSTAGSEAFF. In DNA, the CDR3 is TGTGCCAGCAGCACCGCCGGGAGTGAAGCTTTCTTT. Full variable domain (rest looked up from reference TRBV11-3 and TRBJ1-1): EAGVVQSPRYKIIEKKQPVAFWCNPISGHNTLYWYLQNLGQGPELLIRYENEEAVDDSQLPKDRFSAERLKGVDSTLKIQPAELGDSAVYLCASSTAGSEAFFGQGTRLTVV.